This T cell receptor (beta chain) was profiled in a study of T cell responses to AZD1222 COVID-19 vaccine. Second doses at about 4 or about 12 weeks were pooled. The protocol was immunoSEQ multiplex PCR, while the TCRdb copy is restricted to in-frame clones and leaves out a portion. The profile shows around 15,000 clones, under 90% of them singletons. Germline V gene sequence: CDR1 SNHLY, CDR2 FYNNEI. The length of the CDR3 is 13 residues. V gave up 6 bases and J gave up 5 bases; unmatched junction bases: 6. Regarding the study as a whole: Females made up more of the donors, who were largely white British, and clonal diversity may have come out too low. Only a handful of people who got AZD1222 tested seropositive at baseline.

A remark on this clone: Its antigen remains unidentified.

Here the sequenced sample was peripheral blood, taken 28 days after the second AZD1222 dose. The chain couples TRBV2 to TRBJ2-5; 7 bases align to TRBD1. The clonotype comes from an adult who received the AZD1222 COVID-19 vaccine. CDR3 residues: CASRQGTGETQYF. For the CDR3, the DNA is TGTGCCAGCAGACAGGGGACCGGGGAGACCCAGTACTTC.